This T cell receptor (beta chain) is drawn from a study of radiotherapy plus CTLA-4 blockade in lung cancer. V was clipped by 2 bases and J by 3 bases; unmatched bases: 7. This CDR3 spans 15 amino acids. The germline V gene encodes CDR1 SGHDT and CDR2 YYEEEE. Sequencing used immunoSEQ multiplex PCR; TCRdb keeps in-frame clones, though not all of them. The sample has about 49,000 clones, about 85% seen once; the top ten hold roughly a quarter. This sequence joins TRBV5-6 and TRBJ2-7; TRBD1 agrees at 8 bases. The sequence was obtained from a human donor with non-small cell lung cancer whose response to radiotherapy plus ipilimumab could not be evaluated. The input for sequencing was peripheral blood, taken from a patient treated with radiotherapy plus ipilimumab. The CDR3 coding sequence is TGTGCCAGCAGCTTTTCAGGGGGCCGGTACTACGAGCAGTACTTC. Amino acids: CASSFSGGRYYEQYF.